This T cell receptor (beta chain) was recorded in a study of T cell responses to AZD1222 COVID-19 vaccine. Study results and limitations: Of spike-specific TCRs, nearly half reportedly target regions left unmutated in variants. Only five to seven AZD1222 recipients were seropositive at baseline. The study found Spike-specific TCR breadth and depth rose after two AZD1222 doses.

This CDR3 spans 14 amino acids. Germline V CDR1 and CDR2: SNHLY, FYNNEI. V lost 6 bases and J lost 0; bases outside the gene matches: 3. Some clones are missing from TCRdb's copy, which holds only in-frame ones; the method was immunoSEQ multiplex PCR. The table has about 160,000 clones, about 88% seen once. A single count supports this clone. Its matching antigen is unknown. The conserved phenylalanine or tryptophan is not found at the CDR3 terminus, so this likely reflects a read error. The chain recombines TRBV2 with TRBJ1-1, with 8 bases matching TRBD1. This sequence was found in an adult in good health. Sequenced material: peripheral blood, taken on day 0 of AZD1222 vaccination. The CDR3 nucleotides are TGTGCCAGCAGCCGGACAGGGCTGAACACTGAAGCTTTCCTT. This encodes CASSRTGLNTEAFL.